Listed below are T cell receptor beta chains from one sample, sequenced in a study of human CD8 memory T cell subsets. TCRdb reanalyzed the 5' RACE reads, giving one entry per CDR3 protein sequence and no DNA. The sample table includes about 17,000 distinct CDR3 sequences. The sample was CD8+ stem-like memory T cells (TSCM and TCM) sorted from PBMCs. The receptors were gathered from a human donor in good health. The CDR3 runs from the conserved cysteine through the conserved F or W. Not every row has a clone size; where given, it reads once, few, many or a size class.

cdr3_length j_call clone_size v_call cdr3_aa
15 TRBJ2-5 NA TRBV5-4 CASSEREGQGETQYF
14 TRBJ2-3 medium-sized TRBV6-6 CASSYDAETDTQYF
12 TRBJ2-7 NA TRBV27 CASSFTGGEQYF
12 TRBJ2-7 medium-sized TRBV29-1 CSVQGSGYEQYF
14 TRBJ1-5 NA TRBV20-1 CSAKDSYSNQPQHF
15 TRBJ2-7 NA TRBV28 CASNSIAGEAYEQYF
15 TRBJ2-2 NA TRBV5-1 CASSLAGYPTGELFF
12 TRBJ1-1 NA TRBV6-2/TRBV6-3 CASGQRNTEAFF
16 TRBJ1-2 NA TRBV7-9 CASSPMGGREPYGYTF
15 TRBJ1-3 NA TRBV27 CASSLNRGLGNTIYF
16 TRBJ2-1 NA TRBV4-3 CASSQDRSGRAGEQFF
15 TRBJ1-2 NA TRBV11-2 CASSLTGGINYGYTF
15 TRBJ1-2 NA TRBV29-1 CSVTGHLTTTSGYTF
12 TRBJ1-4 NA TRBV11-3 CASSLYSEKLFF
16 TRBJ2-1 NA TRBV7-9 CASSFGQGANYNEQFF
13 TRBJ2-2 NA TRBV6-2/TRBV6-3 CASSYSNHGELFF